Shown below are 12 T cell receptor beta chains from a single sample sequenced in a study of cytomegalovirus exposure and HLA in healthy donors. The PCR ran on 60 Vbeta and 13 Jbeta primers. Profiled with immunoSEQ multiplex PCR; TCRdb holds only in-frame clones, not every one. The table shows more than 95,000 clones, with about 80% occurring only once. The sequencing input was PBMCs. The receptors were sampled from a woman aged 40 to 50 in good health and CMV-seronegative.

Notes on this clone: A read error may produce the germline difference seen at one junction end. This rearrangement joins TRBV7-9 to TRBJ1-1, with D unclear. This CDR3 spans 10 amino acids. Germline CDR1 reads SEHNR; CDR2 reads FQNEAQ (reference sequence). The CDR3 region is CAGSLSEAFF. CDR3 nucleotide sequence: TGTGCCGGCAGCCTGAGCGAGGCTTTCTTT.

The gene calls are TRBV6-5 and TRBJ1-1; 8 bases match TRBD1. Per germline, CDR1 MNHEY and CDR2 SVGAGI. The length of the CDR3 is 14 residues. V shed 1 base, J shed 10 bases, and the junction held 8 bases outside the gene matches. CDR3 bases: TGTGCCAGCAGTTACTTTTCCCAGGGGGCTACAGCTTTCTTT. The encoded protein is CASSYFSQGATAFF.

The J gene is TRBJ1-3, the V gene TRBV12-5, with 7 nucleotides matching TRBD1. The germline V gene encodes CDR1 LGHNT and CDR2 FRNRAP. V lost 0 bases, J lost 0 bases, and 17 bases stayed unmatched. This CDR3 is built from 21 residues. As DNA, the CDR3 is TGTGCTAGTGGTTTGGTAGTGGTCTACGGGACAGATATTGACTCTGGAAACACCATATATTTT. The encoded protein is CASGLVVVYGTDIDSGNTIYF.

This clone has at least ten counts. V usage is TRBV2 and J usage is TRBJ2-2, with D perhaps matching TRBD2 (6 bases). V was pared by 6 bases and J by 0 bases, with 14 bases between. This CDR3 spans 16 amino acids. Germline V CDR1 and CDR2: SNHLY, FYNNEI. DNA of the CDR3: TGTGCCAGCAGCCAGGAGGGAATAGCGAACACCGGGGAGCTGTTTTTT. Residues: CASSQEGIANTGELFF.

The rearrangement uses TRBV6-6 and TRBJ1-2; D is uncertain. V lost 0 bases to trimming and J lost 2 bases, with 13 bases between them. CDR3 length: 16 amino acids. Per the germline V gene, CDR1 is MNHNY and CDR2 is SVGAGI (reference sequence). The DNA of the CDR3 is TGTGCCAGCAGTTACTCGATCGCGGAGTTCAACTATGGCTACACCTTC. Residues: CASSYSIAEFNYGYTF.

The rearrangement uses TRBV28 and TRBJ2-1, with 7 positions matching TRBD2. Per germline, CDR1 MDHEN and CDR2 SYDVKM. J was trimmed by 1 base and V by 8 bases; bases with no gene match: 5. This CDR3 is built from 14 residues. CDR3 bases: TGTGCCAGCGACTCGGGGGGTTCCTACAATGAGCAGTTCTTC. Its translation is CASDSGGSYNEQFF.

This clone was found once. The rearrangement links TRBV28 to TRBJ1-2, with 9 bases fitting TRBD1. CDR3 size: 14 residues. With V trimmed by 5 bases and J by 4 bases, 5 bases remained unmatched. Germline V lookup: CDR1 MDHEN, CDR2 SYDVKM. For the CDR3, the DNA is TGTGCCAGCAGTAAACTACAGGGGGCCTATGGCTACACCTTC. This codes for CASSKLQGAYGYTF.

Regarding this clone: The identical CDR3 is also encoded by other nucleotide sequences in the sample. The chain is built from TRBV27 and TRBJ1-3; weak D call: TRBD1 (6 bases). The V and J ends lost 6 bases and 0 bases respectively, with 9 bases between them. Germline-derived CDR1 and CDR2 are MNHEY and SMNVEV (reference sequence). The CDR3 totals 14 residues. As DNA, the CDR3 is TGTGCCAGCAGCCCACAGGGCTCTGGAAACACCATATATTTT. It encodes CASSPQGSGNTIYF.

This clone was recorded a few times. The chain joins TRBV18 to TRBJ2-7; 7 bases align to TRBD1. The trim removed 3 bases at V and 2 bases at J, leaving 4 bases unmatched. The CDR3 sequence is 14 residues long. Looked up from germline, CDR1 is KGHSH and CDR2 is LQKENI. CDR3 loop: CASSPKGQPYEQYF. The CDR3 nucleotides are TGTGCCAGCTCACCTAAGGGACAGCCCTACGAGCAGTACTTC.

This clone has a handful of counts. The V call is TRBV28, the J call TRBJ2-7; 9 bases fit TRBD2. In germline, CDR1 is MDHEN, CDR2 SYDVKM. This CDR3 has 16 amino acids. V lost 2 bases to trimming and J lost 2 bases; unmatched junction nucleotides: 7. The DNA for the CDR3 is TGTGCCAGCAGTTTAGAGCGACTAGCGGTACCCTACGAGCAGTACTTC. It codes for CASSLERLAVPYEQYF.

J is TRBJ2-6 and V is TRBV4-1; a weak D match, TRBD1 (5 bases). From germline, CDR1 is MGHRA and CDR2 YSYEKL. V gave up 1 base and J gave up 3 bases, with 10 bases separating them. The CDR3 totals 16 residues. The CDR3 loop is CASSQGEQVGANVLTF. The CDR3 DNA reads as TGCGCCAGCAGCCAAGGGGAACAGGTTGGGGCCAACGTCCTGACTTTC.

The chain is built from TRBV14 and TRBJ1-4, with a possible D match to TRBD1 (5 bases). The length of the CDR3 is 16 residues. V gave up 4 bases and J gave up 3 bases, with 15 bases separating them. Germline V CDR1 and CDR2: SGHDN, FVKESK. The DNA for the CDR3 is TGTGCCAGCAGCCTCACGCCGGGGGTAGCTAATGAAAAACTGTTTTTT. Its translation is CASSLTPGVANEKLFF.